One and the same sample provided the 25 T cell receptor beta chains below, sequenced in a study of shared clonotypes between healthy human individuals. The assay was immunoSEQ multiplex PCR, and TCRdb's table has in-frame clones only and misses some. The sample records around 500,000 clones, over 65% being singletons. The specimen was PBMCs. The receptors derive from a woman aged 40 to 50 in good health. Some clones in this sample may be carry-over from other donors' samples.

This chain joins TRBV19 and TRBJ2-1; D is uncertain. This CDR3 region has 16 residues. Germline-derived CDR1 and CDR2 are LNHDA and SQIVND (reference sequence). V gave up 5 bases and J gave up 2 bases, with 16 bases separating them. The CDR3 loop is CASSFGPGEAYNEQFF. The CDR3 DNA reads TGTGCCAGTAGTTTTGGACCCGGAGAAGCCTACAATGAGCAGTTCTTC.

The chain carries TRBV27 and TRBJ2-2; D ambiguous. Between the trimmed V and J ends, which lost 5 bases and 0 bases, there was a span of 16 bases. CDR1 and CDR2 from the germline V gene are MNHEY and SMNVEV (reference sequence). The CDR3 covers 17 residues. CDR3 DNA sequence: TGTGCCAGCAGTCTCACCCGGGTCCCCGCGAACACCGGGGAGCTGTTTTTT. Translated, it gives CASSLTRVPANTGELFF.

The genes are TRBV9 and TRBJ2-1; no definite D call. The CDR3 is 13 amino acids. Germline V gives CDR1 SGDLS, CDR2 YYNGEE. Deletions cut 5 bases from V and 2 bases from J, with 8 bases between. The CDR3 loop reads CASSREAYNEQFF. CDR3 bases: TGTGCCAGCAGTCGTGAGGCCTACAATGAGCAGTTCTTC.

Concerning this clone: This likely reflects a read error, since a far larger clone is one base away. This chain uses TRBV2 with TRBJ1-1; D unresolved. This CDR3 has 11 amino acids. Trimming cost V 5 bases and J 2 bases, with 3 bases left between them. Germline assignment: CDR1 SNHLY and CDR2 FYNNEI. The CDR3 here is CASSLNTEAFF. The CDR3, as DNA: TGTGCCAGCAGTTTAAACACTGAAGCTTTCTTT.

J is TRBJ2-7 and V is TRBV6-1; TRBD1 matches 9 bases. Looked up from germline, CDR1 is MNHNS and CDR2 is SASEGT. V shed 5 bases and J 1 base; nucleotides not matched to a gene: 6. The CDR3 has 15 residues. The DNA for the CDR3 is TGTGCCAGCAGTCTAGCGACAGGGGGGTCCTACGAGCAGTACTTC. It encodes CASSLATGGSYEQYF.

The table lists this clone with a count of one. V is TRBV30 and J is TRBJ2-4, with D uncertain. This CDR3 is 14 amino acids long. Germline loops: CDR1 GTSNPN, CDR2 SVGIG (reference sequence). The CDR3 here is CAVEIPEAKNIQYF. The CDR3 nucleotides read TGTGCAGTGGAGATTCCAGAAGCCAAAAACATTCAGTACTTC.

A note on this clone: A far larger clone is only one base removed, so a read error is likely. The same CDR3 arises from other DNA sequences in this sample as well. CDR3 loop: CASSQTRETSYGYTF. DNA for the CDR3: TGTGCCAGCTCTCAAACCCGGGAGACATCCTACGGCTACACCTTC. This chain links TRBV18 with TRBJ1-2; D gene unclear. The CDR3 is 15 residues long. Germline V lookup: CDR1 KGHSH, CDR2 LQKENI. Trimming took 6 bases from V and 8 from J, leaving 22 bases between them.

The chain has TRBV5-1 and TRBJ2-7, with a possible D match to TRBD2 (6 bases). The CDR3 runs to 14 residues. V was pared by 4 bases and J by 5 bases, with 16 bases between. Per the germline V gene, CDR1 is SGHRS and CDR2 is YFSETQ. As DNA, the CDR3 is TGCGCCAGCAGCAGGGCGGGAAGGATTGACGAGCAGTACTTC. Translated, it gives CASSRAGRIDEQYF.

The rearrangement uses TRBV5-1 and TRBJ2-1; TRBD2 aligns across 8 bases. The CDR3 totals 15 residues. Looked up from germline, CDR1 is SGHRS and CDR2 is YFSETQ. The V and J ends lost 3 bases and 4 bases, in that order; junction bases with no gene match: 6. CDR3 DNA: TGCGCCAGCAGCTCCATAGCGGGAAGGTACAATGAGCAGTTCTTC. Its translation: CASSSIAGRYNEQFF.

CDR3 coding DNA: TGTGCCAGCATGCGGGTTTTGAGCACTGAAGCTTTCTTT. Translation: CASMRVLSTEAFF. The V and J genes are TRBV7-9 and TRBJ1-1; D is uncertain. Trimming removed 7 bases from V and 4 bases from J, with 13 bases in between. Looked up from germline, CDR1 is SEHNR and CDR2 is FQNEAQ (reference sequence). The CDR3 has 13 amino acids.

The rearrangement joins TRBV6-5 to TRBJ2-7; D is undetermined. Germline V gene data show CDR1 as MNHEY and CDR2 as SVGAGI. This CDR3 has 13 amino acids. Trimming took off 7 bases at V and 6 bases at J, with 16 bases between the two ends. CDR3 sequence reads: CASTRSLGSEQYF. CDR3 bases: TGTGCCAGCACACGGAGTCTCGGATCCGAGCAGTACTTC.

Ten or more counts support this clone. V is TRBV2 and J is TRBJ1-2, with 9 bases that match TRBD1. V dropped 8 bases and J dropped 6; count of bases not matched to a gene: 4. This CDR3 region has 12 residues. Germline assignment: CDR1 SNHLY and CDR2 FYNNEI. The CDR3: CASGRTGDGYTF. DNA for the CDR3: TGTGCCAGCGGGCGGACAGGGGATGGCTACACCTTC.

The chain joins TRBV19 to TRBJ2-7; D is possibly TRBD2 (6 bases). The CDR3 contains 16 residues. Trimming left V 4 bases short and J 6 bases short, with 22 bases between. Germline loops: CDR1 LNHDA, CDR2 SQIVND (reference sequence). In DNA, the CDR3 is TGTGCCAGTAGTACGTCCGTGGAGGGACGAAAAGGCGAGCAGTACTTC. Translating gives CASSTSVEGRKGEQYF.

CDR3 coding DNA: TGTGCCAGCAGCTTGTTTGACAGGTCAAAGGGAGGCTACACCTTC. Its translation: CASSLFDRSKGGYTF. The chain combines TRBV11-1 with TRBJ1-2; possible D gene TRBD1, 6 bases. The CDR3 has 15 amino acids. CDR1 is SGHAT and CDR2 is FQDESV in the germline V gene (reference sequence). Trimming pared 3 bases from V and 8 bases from J, leaving 19 bases between.

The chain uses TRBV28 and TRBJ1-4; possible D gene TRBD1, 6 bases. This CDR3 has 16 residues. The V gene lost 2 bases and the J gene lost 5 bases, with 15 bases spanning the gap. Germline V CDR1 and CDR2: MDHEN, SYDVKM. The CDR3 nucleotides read TGTGCCAGCAGTTTAAGGGCGACAGGCATGAATGAAAAACTGTTTTTT. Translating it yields CASSLRATGMNEKLFF.

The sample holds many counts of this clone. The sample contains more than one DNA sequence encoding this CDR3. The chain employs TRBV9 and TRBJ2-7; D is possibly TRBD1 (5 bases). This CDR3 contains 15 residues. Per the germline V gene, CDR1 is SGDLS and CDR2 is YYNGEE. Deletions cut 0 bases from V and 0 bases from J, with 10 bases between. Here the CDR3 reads CASSVGGSLSYEQYF. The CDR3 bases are TGTGCCAGCAGCGTAGGGGGCAGTCTCTCCTACGAGCAGTACTTC.

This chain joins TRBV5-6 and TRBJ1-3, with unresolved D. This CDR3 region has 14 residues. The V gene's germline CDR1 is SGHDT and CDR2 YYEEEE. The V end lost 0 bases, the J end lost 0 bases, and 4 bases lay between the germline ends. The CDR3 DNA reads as TGTGCCAGCAGCTTGGTAACCTCTGGAAACACCATATATTTT. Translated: CASSLVTSGNTIYF.

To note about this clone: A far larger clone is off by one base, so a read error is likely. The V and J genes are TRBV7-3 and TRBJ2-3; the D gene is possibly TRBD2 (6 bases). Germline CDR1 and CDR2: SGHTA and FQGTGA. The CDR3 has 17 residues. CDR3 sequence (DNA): TGTGCCAGCAGCTCGGGTGGAGGGATCACTTTCACAGATGCGCAGTATTTT. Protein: CASSSGGGITFTDAQYF.

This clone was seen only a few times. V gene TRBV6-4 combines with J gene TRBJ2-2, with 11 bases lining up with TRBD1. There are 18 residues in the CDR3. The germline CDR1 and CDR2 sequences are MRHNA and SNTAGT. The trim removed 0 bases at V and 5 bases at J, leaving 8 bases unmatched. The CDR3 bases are TGTGCCAGCAGTGACTCAGGTTGGGGACAGGGGGGGACCGGGGAGCTGTTTTTT. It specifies CASSDSGWGQGGTGELFF.

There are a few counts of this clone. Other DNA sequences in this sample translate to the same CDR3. CDR3 amino acids: CASRQGGTEAFF. CDR3 DNA: TGTGCCAGCAGACAGGGTGGGACTGAAGCTTTCTTT. The chain uses TRBV6-5 and TRBJ1-1, with D maybe TRBD1 (6 bases). V was cut by 6 bases and J by 5 bases, with 10 bases left in between. This CDR3 is built from 12 residues. Germline values: CDR1 MNHEY, CDR2 SVGAGI.

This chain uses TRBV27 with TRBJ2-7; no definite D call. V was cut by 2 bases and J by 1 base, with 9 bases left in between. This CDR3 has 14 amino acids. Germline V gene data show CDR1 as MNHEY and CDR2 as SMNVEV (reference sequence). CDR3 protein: CASSLMLGSYEQYF. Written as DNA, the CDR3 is TGTGCCAGCAGTTTAATGCTCGGATCCTACGAGCAGTACTTC.

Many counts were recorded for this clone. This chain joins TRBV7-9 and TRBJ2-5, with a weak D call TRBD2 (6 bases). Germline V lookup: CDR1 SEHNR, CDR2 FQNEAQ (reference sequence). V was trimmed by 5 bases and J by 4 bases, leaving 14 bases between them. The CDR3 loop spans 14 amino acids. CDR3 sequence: CASSPGERGETQYF. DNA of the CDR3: TGTGCCAGCAGCCCGGGGGAGAGGGGAGAGACCCAGTACTTC.

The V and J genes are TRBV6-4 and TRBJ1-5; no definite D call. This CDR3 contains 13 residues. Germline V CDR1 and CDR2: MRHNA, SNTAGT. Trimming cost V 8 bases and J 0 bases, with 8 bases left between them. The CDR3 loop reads CASSPDSNQPQHF. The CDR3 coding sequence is TGTGCCAGCTCACCGGATAGCAATCAGCCCCAGCATTTT.

CDR3 in amino acids: CASSLSLAGVGTQYF. CDR3 coding DNA: TGTGCCAGCAGTTTATCGCTAGCGGGAGTTGGTACGCAGTATTTT. V gene TRBV27 combines with J gene TRBJ2-3, with TRBD2 matching 10 bases. J was trimmed by 8 bases and V by 0 bases; bases with no gene match: 5. The CDR3 is 15 residues long. Germline V gene sequence: CDR1 MNHEY, CDR2 SMNVEV (reference sequence).

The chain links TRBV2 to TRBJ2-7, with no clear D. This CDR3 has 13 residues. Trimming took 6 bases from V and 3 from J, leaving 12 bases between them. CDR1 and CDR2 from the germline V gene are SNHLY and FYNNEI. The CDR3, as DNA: TGTGCCAGCAGGAGGATGTTGGACTACGAGCAGTACTTC. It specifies CASRRMLDYEQYF.